Listed here are 17 T cell receptor beta chains from one sample, sequenced in a study of blood T cells in healthy people across ages. Primed by a sample-barcoded 5' primer and a J-beta primer mix, a second PCR proceeded for about 7 to 11 cycles. Using its own MiXCR run on the 5' RACE reads, TCRdb lists one record per CDR3 protein. The table shows about 1.8 million distinct CDR3 sequences, with around half occurring only once. Sequenced: blood. The receptors were gathered from a woman in her thirties or forties in good health.

The chain employs TRBV5-4 and TRBJ2-1, with 7 bases identical to TRBD1. The CDR3 sequence is 13 residues long. Germline V gene data show CDR1 as SGHNT and CDR2 as YYREEE (reference sequence). The V and J ends lost 3 bases and 8 bases, in that order; junction bases with no gene match: 5. CDR3 in amino acids: CASSSTGVDEQFF. The CDR3 DNA reads as TGTGCCAGCAGCTCAACAGGGGTCGATGAGCAGTTCTTC. Supplemented by reference TRBV5-4 and TRBJ2-1, the full variable domain reads ETGVTQSPTHLIKTRGQQVTLRCSSQSGHNTVSWYQQALGQGPQFIFQYYREEENGRGNFPPRFSGLQFPNYSSELNVNALELDDSALYLCASSSTGVDEQFFGPGTRLTVL.

In the case of this clonotype: At one boundary the junction diverges from the germline segment, which might be a read error. The chain employs TRBV6-2 or TRBV6-3 and TRBJ2-3, with no clear D. The germline V gene encodes CDR1 MNHEY and CDR2 SVGEGT. The CDR3 has 12 residues. CDR3 bases: TGTCCCAGCAGTAGAGACGGATATACGCAGTATTTT. It is translated as CPSSRDGYTQYF.

The rearrangement uses TRBV4-3 and TRBJ2-3; D call uncertain. The CDR3 is made up of 14 amino acids. CDR1 LGHNA and CDR2 YSLEER come from the germline V gene. The V end was cut by 1 base, the J end by 4 bases, with 9 bases between. The DNA of the CDR3 is TGCGCCAGCAGCCAAGGCGGAATCCCAGATACGCAGTATTTT. Translation gives CASSQGGIPDTQYF.

V usage is TRBV11-2 and J usage is TRBJ2-5; 8 bases fit TRBD2. In germline, CDR1 is SGHAT, CDR2 FQNNGV. The trim removed 5 bases at V and 9 bases at J, leaving 11 bases unmatched. This CDR3 is 14 amino acids long. The CDR3 DNA follows: TGTGCCAGCAGCCCCCGCCCCGGGGGGGAGGCCCAGTACTTC. Translated, it gives CASSPRPGGEAQYF.

The V and J genes are TRBV3-1 and TRBJ1-2; TRBD1 matches at 8 bases. The V segment lost 2 bases and the J segment 5 bases; nucleotides outside the gene matches: 4. This CDR3 spans 14 amino acids. Germline CDR1 LGHDT, CDR2 YNNKEL (reference sequence). CDR3 nucleotide sequence: TGTGCCAGCAGCCAACCCGACAGGGGATATGGCTACACCTTC. Protein sequence: CASSQPDRGYGYTF.

This clonotype was detected a few times. The genes are TRBV6-5 and TRBJ2-5; D possibly corresponds to TRBD1 (6 bases). CDR1 is MNHEY, CDR2 SVGAGI, per germline. The CDR3 is 17 residues long. V was cut by 4 bases and J by 2 bases, with 20 bases left in between. CDR3 loop: CASSSGYDLQGQETQYF. The CDR3 DNA follows: TGTGCCAGCAGTTCCGGTTACGATCTACAGGGTCAAGAGACCCAGTACTTC.

V is TRBV7-9 and J is TRBJ2-1, with 16 bases matching TRBD2. CDR1 is SEHNR, CDR2 FQNEAQ, per germline (reference sequence). The V and J ends lost 11 bases and 8 bases, in that order; junction bases with no gene match: 6. This CDR3 is built from 14 residues. CDR3 sequence: CAAGTSGGADEQFF. In nucleotides, the CDR3 is TGTGCCGCGGGGACTAGCGGGGGGGCTGATGAGCAGTTCTTC.

The CDR3 spells CASSLLRGQQYF. CDR3 nucleotides: TGTGCCAGCAGCTTGCTACGGGGCCAGCAGTACTTC. The chain joins TRBV5-6 to TRBJ2-5; D could derive from TRBD1 or TRBD2 (5 bases each). Trimming removed 1 base at V and 11 bases at J, with 12 bases between. This CDR3 spans 12 amino acids. Germline V lookup: CDR1 SGHDT, CDR2 YYEEEE.

The V call is TRBV6-5, the J call TRBJ1-1; D call uncertain. The CDR3 spans 15 residues. The germline V and J ends were trimmed by 4 bases and 3 bases, with 15 bases remaining between them. Germline assignment: CDR1 MNHEY and CDR2 SVGAGI. The CDR3 nucleotides are TGTGCCAGCAGTTTAAGTGTATATTCCGACACTGAAGCTTTCTTT. Residues: CASSLSVYSDTEAFF.

This clonotype was recorded a few times. The chain couples TRBV4-1 to TRBJ2-1; the D is unclear. CDR3 length equals 15 residues. The germline V and J ends were trimmed by 4 bases and 3 bases, with 13 bases remaining between them. Germline CDR1 MGHRA, CDR2 YSYEKL. The CDR3, as DNA: TGCGCCAGCAGCCCCAGCCCCAATAGCTACAATGAGCAGTTCTTC. Translation: CASSPSPNSYNEQFF.

Only a few counts were recorded for this clonotype. The rearrangement uses TRBV2 and TRBJ2-4; no clear D gene. This CDR3 contains 12 residues. Germline V gene lookup returns CDR1 SNHLY and CDR2 FYNNEI. Trimming left V 4 bases short and J 5 bases short, with 6 bases between. The CDR3, as DNA: TGTGCCAGCAGTGGGCAGGAAAACATTCAGTACTTC. Protein: CASSGQENIQYF.

J is TRBJ2-3 and V is TRBV10-1, with D tentatively TRBD1 or TRBD2 (5 bases each). The germline V and J ends were trimmed by 6 bases and 1 base, with 29 bases remaining between them. The germline V gene encodes CDR1 WNHNN and CDR2 SYGVQD (reference sequence). The length of the CDR3 is 20 residues. The CDR3: CASSQARDLGSLGGTDTQYF. CDR3 sequence (DNA): TGCGCCAGCAGCCAGGCCCGGGACCTAGGAAGTCTAGGGGGCACAGATACGCAGTATTTT.

The genes are TRBV20-1 and TRBJ1-2; D call uncertain. CDR3 length equals 14 residues. Germline lookup yields CDR1 DFQATT and CDR2 SNEGSKA (reference sequence). V lost 7 bases to trimming and J lost 3 bases, with 18 bases between them. CDR3: CSVSVGRLDYGYTF. Here the CDR3 DNA reads TGCAGTGTAAGCGTAGGCCGTCTGGACTATGGCTACACCTTC.

The chain joins TRBV20-1 to TRBJ2-1; 10 nucleotides align to TRBD2. V was clipped by 1 base and J by 7 bases; unmatched bases: 7. CDR3 length equals 15 residues. The germline V gene encodes CDR1 DFQATT and CDR2 SNEGSKA (reference sequence). In DNA form, the CDR3 reads TGCAGTGCTAGAGTCCCTAGCGGGGGAGGGAATGAGCAGTTCTTC. This codes for CSARVPSGGGNEQFF.

The sample holds one count of this clonotype. The chain carries TRBV12-3 or TRBV12-4 and TRBJ2-5; weak D call: TRBD2 (6 bases). The tail of the sequence fits TRBJ2-7 better, so the J call may be wrong. This CDR3 region has 12 residues. CDR3 sequence: CASSRGDCEQYF. CDR3 DNA sequence: TGTGCCAGCAGTCGTGGGGACTGCGAGCAGTACTTC.

The V call is TRBV7-9, the J call TRBJ1-4; TRBD1 might be the D (6 bases). Germline assignment: CDR1 SEHNR and CDR2 FQNEAQ (reference sequence). V was shortened by 5 bases and J by 7 bases, with 20 bases between the two germline ends. The CDR3 totals 16 residues. The CDR3 loop is CASSPRDTGVGEKLFF. The CDR3 DNA follows: TGTGCCAGCAGCCCCCGGGACACCGGGGTGGGTGAAAAACTGTTTTTT.

This chain joins TRBV7-2 and TRBJ2-5; D tentatively fits TRBD1 or TRBD2 (7 bases each). The CDR3 is 16 amino acids. V shed 2 bases and J shed 1 base, with 14 bases lying between them. Germline CDR1 SGHTA, CDR2 FQGNSA. CDR3 sequence reads: CASSLRGRGPQETQYF. The CDR3 nucleotides are TGTGCCAGCAGCTTAAGGGGGCGGGGGCCCCAAGAGACCCAGTACTTC.